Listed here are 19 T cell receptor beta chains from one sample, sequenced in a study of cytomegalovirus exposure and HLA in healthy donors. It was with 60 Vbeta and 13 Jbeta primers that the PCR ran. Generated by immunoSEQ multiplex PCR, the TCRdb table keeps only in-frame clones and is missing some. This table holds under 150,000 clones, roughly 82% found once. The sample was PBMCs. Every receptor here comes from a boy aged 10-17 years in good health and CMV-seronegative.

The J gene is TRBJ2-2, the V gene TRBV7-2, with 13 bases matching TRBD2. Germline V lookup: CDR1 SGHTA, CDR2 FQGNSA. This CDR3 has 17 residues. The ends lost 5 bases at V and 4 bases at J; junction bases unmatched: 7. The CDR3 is CASSLEGLAGTTGELFF. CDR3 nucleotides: TGTGCCAGCAGCCTAGAGGGACTAGCGGGGACCACCGGGGAGCTGTTTTTT.

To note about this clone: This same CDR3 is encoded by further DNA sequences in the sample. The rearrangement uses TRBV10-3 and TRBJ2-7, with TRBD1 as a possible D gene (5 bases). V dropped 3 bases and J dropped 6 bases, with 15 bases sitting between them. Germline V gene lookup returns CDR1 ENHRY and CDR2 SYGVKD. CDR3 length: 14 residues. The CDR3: CAISESNGASEQYF. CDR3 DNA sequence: TGTGCCATCAGTGAAAGTAATGGGGCCTCCGAGCAGTACTTC.

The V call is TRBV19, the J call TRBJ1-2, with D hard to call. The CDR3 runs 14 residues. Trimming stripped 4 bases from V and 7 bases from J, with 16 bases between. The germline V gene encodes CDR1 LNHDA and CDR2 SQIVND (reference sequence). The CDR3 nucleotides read TGTGCCAGTAGTAGAGGATTGCCCGGTCTTGGCTACACCTTC. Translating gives CASSRGLPGLGYTF.

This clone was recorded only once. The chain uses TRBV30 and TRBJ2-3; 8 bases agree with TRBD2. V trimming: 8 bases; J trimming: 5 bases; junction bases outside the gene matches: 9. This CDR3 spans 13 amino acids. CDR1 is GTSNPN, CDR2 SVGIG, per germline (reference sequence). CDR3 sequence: CARAGGTIDTQYF. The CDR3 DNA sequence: TGTGCCCGGGCGGGGGGAACGATAGATACGCAGTATTTT.

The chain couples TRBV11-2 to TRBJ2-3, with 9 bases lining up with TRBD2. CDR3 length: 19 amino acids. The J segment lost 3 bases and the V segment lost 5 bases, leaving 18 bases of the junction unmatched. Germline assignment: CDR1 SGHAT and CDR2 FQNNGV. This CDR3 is CASSLYSSAGREGTDTQYF. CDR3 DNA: TGTGCCAGCAGCCTATATTCTTCGGCGGGGCGGGAGGGAACAGATACGCAGTATTTT.

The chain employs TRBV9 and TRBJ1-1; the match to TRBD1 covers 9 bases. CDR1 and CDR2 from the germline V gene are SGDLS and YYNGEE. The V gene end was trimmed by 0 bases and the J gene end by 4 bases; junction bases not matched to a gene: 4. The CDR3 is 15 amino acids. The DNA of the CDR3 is TGTGCCAGCAGCGTAGTGGGGACAGGGATCACTGAAGCTTTCTTT. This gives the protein CASSVVGTGITEAFF. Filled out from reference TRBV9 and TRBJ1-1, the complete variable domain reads DSGVTQTPKHLITATGQRVTLRCSPRSGDLSVYWYQQSLDQGLQFLIQYYNGEERAKGNILERFSAQQFPDLHSELNLSSLELGDSALYFCASSVVGTGITEAFFGQGTRLTVV.

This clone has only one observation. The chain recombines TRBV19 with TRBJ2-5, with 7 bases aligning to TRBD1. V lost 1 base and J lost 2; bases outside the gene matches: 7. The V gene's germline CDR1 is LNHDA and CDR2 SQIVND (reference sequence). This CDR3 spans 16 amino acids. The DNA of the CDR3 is TGTGCCAGTAGTATAGTCACCGGGACAGAGCAAGAGACCCAGTACTTC. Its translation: CASSIVTGTEQETQYF.

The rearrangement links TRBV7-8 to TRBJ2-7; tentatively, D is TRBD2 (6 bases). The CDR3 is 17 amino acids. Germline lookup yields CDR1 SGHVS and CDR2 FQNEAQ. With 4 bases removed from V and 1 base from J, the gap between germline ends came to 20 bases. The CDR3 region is CASSSPGGIIRSYEQYF. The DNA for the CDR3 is TGTGCCAGCAGCTCCCCCGGAGGGATAATTCGGTCCTACGAGCAGTACTTC.

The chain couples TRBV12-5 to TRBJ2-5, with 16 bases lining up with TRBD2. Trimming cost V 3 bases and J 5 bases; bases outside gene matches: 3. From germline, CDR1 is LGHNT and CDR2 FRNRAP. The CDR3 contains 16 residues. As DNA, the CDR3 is TGTGCTAGTGGTTTACTGGGACTAGCGGGGGGGGAGACCCAGTACTTC. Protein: CASGLLGLAGGETQYF.

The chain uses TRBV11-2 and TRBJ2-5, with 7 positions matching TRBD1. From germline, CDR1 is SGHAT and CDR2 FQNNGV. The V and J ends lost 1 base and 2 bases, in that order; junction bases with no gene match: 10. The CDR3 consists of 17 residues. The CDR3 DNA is TGTGCCAGCAGCTTAGGGCTGGAACAGGGGTCTCAAGAGACCCAGTACTTC. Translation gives CASSLGLEQGSQETQYF.

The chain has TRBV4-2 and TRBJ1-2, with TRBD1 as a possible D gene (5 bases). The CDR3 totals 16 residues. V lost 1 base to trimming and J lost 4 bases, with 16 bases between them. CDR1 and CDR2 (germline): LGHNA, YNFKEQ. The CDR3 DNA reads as TGTGCCAGCAGCCAAGTTCCAGGGAATTTAGGCTATGGCTACACCTTC. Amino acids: CASSQVPGNLGYGYTF.

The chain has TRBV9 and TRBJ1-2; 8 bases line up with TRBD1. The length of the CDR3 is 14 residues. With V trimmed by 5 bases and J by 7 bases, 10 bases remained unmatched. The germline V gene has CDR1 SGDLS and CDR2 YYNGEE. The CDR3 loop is CASSADRAGGGYTF. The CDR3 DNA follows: TGTGCCAGCAGTGCGGACAGGGCTGGGGGTGGCTACACCTTC.

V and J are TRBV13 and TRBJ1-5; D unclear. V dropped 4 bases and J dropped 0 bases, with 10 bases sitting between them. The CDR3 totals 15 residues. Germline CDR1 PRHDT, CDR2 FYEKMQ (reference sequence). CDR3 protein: CASSSTENSNQPQHF. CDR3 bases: TGTGCCAGCAGCTCCACGGAGAATAGCAATCAGCCCCAGCATTTT.

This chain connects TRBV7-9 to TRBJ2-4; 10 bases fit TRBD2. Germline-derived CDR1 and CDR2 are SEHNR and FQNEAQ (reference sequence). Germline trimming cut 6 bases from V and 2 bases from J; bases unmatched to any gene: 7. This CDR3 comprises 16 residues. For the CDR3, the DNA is TGTGCCAGCAGTTACGTAGCGGGAGGTCCCAAAAACATTCAGTACTTC. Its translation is CASSYVAGGPKNIQYF.

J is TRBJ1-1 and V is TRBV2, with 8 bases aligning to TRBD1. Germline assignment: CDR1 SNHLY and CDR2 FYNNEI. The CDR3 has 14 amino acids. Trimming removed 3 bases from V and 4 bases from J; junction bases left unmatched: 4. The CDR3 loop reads CASSETGARTEAFF. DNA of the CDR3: TGTGCCAGCAGTGAGACAGGGGCGCGCACTGAAGCTTTCTTT. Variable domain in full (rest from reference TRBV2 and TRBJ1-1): EPEVTQTPSHQVTQMGQEVILRCVPISNHLYFYWYRQILGQKVEFLVSFYNNEISEKSEIFDDQFSVERPDGSNFTLKIRSTKLEDSAMYFCASSETGARTEAFFGQGTRLTVV.

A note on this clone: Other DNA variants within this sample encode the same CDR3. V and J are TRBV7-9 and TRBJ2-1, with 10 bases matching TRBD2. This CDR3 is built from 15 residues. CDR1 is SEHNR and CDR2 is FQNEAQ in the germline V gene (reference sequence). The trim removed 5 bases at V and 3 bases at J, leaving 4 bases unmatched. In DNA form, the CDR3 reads TGTGCCAGCAGCAGAACTAGCGGGGTCTACAATGAGCAGTTCTTC. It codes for CASSRTSGVYNEQFF.

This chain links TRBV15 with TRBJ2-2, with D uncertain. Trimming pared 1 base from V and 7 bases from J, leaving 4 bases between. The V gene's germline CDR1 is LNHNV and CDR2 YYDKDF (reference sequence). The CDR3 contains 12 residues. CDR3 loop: CATSRAIGELFF. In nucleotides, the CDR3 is TGTGCCACCAGCAGAGCCATCGGGGAGCTGTTTTTT. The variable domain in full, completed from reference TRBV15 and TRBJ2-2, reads DAMVIQNPRYQVTQFGKPVTLSCSQTLNHNVMYWYQQKSSQAPKLLFHYYDKDFNNEADTPDNFQSRRPNTSFCFLDIRSPGLGDTAMYLCATSRAIGELFFGEGSRLTVL.

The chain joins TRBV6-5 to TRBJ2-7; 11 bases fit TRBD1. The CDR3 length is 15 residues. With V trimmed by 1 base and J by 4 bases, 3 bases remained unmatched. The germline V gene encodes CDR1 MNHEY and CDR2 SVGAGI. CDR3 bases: TGTGCCAGCAGTTACTTGGGACAGGGGGTTTACGAGCAGTACTTC. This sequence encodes CASSYLGQGVYEQYF.

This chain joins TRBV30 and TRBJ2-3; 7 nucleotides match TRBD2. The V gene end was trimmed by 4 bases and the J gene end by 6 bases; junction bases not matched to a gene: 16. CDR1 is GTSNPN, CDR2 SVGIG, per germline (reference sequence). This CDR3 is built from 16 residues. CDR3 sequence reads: CAWTLRASGLGDTQYF. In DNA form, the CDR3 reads TGTGCCTGGACCCTAAGGGCTAGCGGACTAGGTGATACGCAGTATTTT.